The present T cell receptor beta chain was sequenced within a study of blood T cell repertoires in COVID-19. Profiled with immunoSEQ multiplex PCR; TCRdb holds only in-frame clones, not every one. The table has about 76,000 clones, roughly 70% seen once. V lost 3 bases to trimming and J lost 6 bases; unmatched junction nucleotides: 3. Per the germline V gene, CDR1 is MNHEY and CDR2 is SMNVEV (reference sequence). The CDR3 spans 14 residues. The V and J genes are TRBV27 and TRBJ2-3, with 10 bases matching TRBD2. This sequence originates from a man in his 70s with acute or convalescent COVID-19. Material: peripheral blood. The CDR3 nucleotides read TGTGCCAGCAGTTTTAGCGGGGGGCTGGATACGCAGTATTTT. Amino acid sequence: CASSFSGGLDTQYF.